A selection of T cell receptor beta chains follows, all from one sample in a study of blood T cells in healthy people across ages. TCRdb recomputed calls from the 5' RACE reads with MiXCR, one row per CDR3 protein. The table records fewer than 2,000,000 distinct CDR3 sequences, about 39% of them present only once. Material for sequencing was blood. Source of these receptors: a human donor in good health. Each CDR3 is given without its conserved first and last residue.

>TRBV20-1
SAPVPIRNALPSGNYGYT
>TRBV7-2
ASSPGLAGGINEQF
>TRBV7-9
ASSLGQGFHEQY
>TRBV27
ASGRPGNYGYT
>TRBV6-5
ASSYGGDGGGYGYT
>TRBV7-9
ASSQEDRPYNEQF
>TRBV24-1
ATSDFGQDEAF
>TRBV20-1
SAGHLGTGNYGYT
>TRBV5-6
ASSTMSPGYT
>TRBV7-9
ASNDGPAGGHEQF
>TRBV7-2
ASSFWGNTDTQY
>TRBV18
ASSPPGQKDTQY
>TRBV28
ASSLGDAGYT
>TRBV7-2
ASSPGQALRYGYT
>TRBV6-2/TRBV6-3
ASSPFPRSLYEQY
>TRBV29-1
SVDSVQNFAYT
>TRBV6-1
ASSAGSGGGETQY
>TRBV7-9
ASSLLPSNEKLF
>TRBV10-3
ASHAGRSYEQY
>TRBV12-3/TRBV12-4
ASSLIRTETQY
>TRBV4-3
ASSHPRKGRVDEQY
>TRBV7-3
ASSVTGTGVGTEAF
>TRBV7-2
ASSPWPGQGYNEQF
>TRBV20-1
SARVPRGADEQY
>TRBV7-9
ASSFGIAGTRYNEQF
>TRBV7-3
ASSLTGGSLNSPLH
>TRBV7-2
ASSLVQGELNGYT
>TRBV5-6
ASSSDRGVGHGYT
>TRBV20-1
SARFPAGGYEQF
>TRBV5-6
ASSLEKSDLYEQY
>TRBV6-2/TRBV6-3
ASSGGPGQGARERY
>TRBV7-8
ASSLVFGADTQY
>TRBV11-2
ASSLHVGGSTEAF
>TRBV20-1
SATGTGSYEQY
>TRBV12-3/TRBV12-4
ASSWVLGAEAF
>TRBV7-2
ASSFRTGGLNEQY
>TRBV9
ASSADRGWADTQY
>TRBV7-9
ASQSQGGAFNEQF
>TRBV7-2
ASSHFGGLETQY
>TRBV6-2/TRBV6-3
ASSYKAQGVDGYT
>TRBV20-1
SAGDRVHPYEQY
>TRBV11-2
ASSPGLAHTDTQY